The 12 T cell receptor beta chains given below trace back to one sample, sequenced in a study of T cell responses to AZD1222 COVID-19 vaccine. Here immunoSEQ multiplex PCR was the method, and the copy in TCRdb shows in-frame clones only, minus some. In the table there are some 180,000 clones, 80% to 95% of which are singletons. The source was peripheral blood, collected 28 days after the second AZD1222 dose. These receptors came from an adult who received the AZD1222 COVID-19 vaccine.

The chain joins TRBV6-5 to TRBJ1-1; D call uncertain. V lost 3 bases and J 6 bases, leaving 5 bases between the germline ends. Germline V gene lookup returns CDR1 MNHEY and CDR2 SVGAGI. The CDR3 extends over 11 amino acids. In DNA form, the CDR3 reads TGTGCCAGCAGTTATCAGGCTGAAGCTTTCTTT. Translated: CASSYQAEAFF.

V is TRBV5-1 and J is TRBJ1-3; unclear D gene. Per the germline V gene, CDR1 is SGHRS and CDR2 is YFSETQ. The V end lost 0 bases, the J end lost 3 bases, and 10 bases lay between the germline ends. The CDR3 covers 15 residues. The CDR3, as DNA: TGCGCCAGCAGCTTGGGCGCATCCCTTGGAAACACCATATATTTT. Its translation: CASSLGASLGNTIYF.

The V and J genes are TRBV4-2 and TRBJ2-2, with D hard to call. V was shortened by 1 base and J by 6 bases, with 9 bases between the two germline ends. CDR1 LGHNA and CDR2 YNFKEQ come from the germline V gene. This CDR3 has 14 residues. Here the CDR3 reads CASSQVAPAGELFF. The CDR3 nucleotides are TGTGCCAGCAGCCAAGTAGCCCCCGCCGGGGAGCTGTTTTTT.

This chain links TRBV4-1 with TRBJ1-6; 7 bases fit TRBD1. V lost 1 base, J lost 10 bases, and 13 bases stayed unmatched. The germline gives CDR1 MGHRA, CDR2 YSYEKL. This CDR3 comprises 17 residues. DNA for the CDR3: TGCGCCAGCAGCCAAGTACCTCAGGGGGTAGGTGGGTCACCCCTCCACTTT. Its translation: CASSQVPQGVGGSPLHF.

This chain uses TRBV7-8 with TRBJ2-1; 14 nucleotides align to TRBD2. Per the germline V gene, CDR1 is SGHVS and CDR2 is FQNEAQ. The V gene end was trimmed by 4 bases and the J gene end by 6 bases; junction bases not matched to a gene: 8. There are 17 residues in the CDR3. This chain's CDR3 is CASSSTGLAGGGNEQFF. DNA for the CDR3: TGTGCCAGCAGCTCTACTGGACTAGCGGGAGGAGGCAATGAGCAGTTCTTC.

The V and J genes are TRBV4-3 and TRBJ1-2; D may be TRBD1 (5 bases). The CDR3 extends over 18 amino acids. Germline CDR1 reads LGHNA; CDR2 reads YSLEER. Trimming took off 5 bases at V and 2 bases at J, with 24 bases between the two ends. The CDR3 loop reads CASSSTFPDSKANYGYTF. DNA for the CDR3: TGCGCCAGCAGCTCAACCTTTCCAGACAGTAAGGCGAACTATGGCTACACCTTC.

V usage is TRBV7-9 and J usage is TRBJ2-1; D gene unclear. V was pared by 5 bases and J by 0 bases, with 8 bases between. The CDR3 covers 14 residues. Germline CDR1 is SEHNR and CDR2 is FQNEAQ (reference sequence). Written as DNA, the CDR3 is TGTGCCAGCAGCCACGGCCTCTCCTACAATGAGCAGTTCTTC. Residues: CASSHGLSYNEQFF.

This clone was found once. The rearrangement links TRBV19 to TRBJ1-1; a weak D match, TRBD1 (5 bases). The germline gives CDR1 LNHDA, CDR2 SQIVND (reference sequence). This CDR3 has 15 residues. The germline V and J ends were trimmed by 3 bases and 5 bases, with 16 bases remaining between them. The CDR3 DNA is TGTGCCAGTAGTATGCTTTGGGAGGGGAGGACTGAAGCTTTCTTT. Translating it yields CASSMLWEGRTEAFF.

The chain employs TRBV21-1 and TRBJ1-5. TRBV21-1 is tagged as a pseudogene. The length of the CDR3 is 18 residues. This CDR3 is CASSKAEGGTFPNQPQHF. The CDR3 nucleotides read TGTGCCAGCAGCAAAGCGGAGGGGGGGACCTTCCCCAATCAGCCCCAGCATTTT.

J is TRBJ1-5 and V is TRBV6-2 or TRBV6-3; 8 bases line up with TRBD1. V dropped 0 bases and J dropped 1; count of bases not matched to a gene: 2. The CDR3 has 16 residues. Germline V lookup: CDR1 MNHEY, CDR2 SVGEGT. CDR3 region: CASSYSRDRSNQPQHF. DNA for the CDR3: TGTGCCAGCAGTTACTCGAGGGACAGGAGCAATCAGCCCCAGCATTTT.

V and J are TRBV19 and TRBJ2-7; no clear D. The CDR3 has 13 residues. V was clipped by 3 bases and J by 5 bases, with 11 bases between them. CDR1 and CDR2 (germline): LNHDA, SQIVND (reference sequence). CDR3 sequence reads: CASSIGRGDEQYF. CDR3 DNA sequence: TGTGCCAGTAGTATTGGGCGAGGCGACGAGCAGTACTTC. Supplemented by reference TRBV19 and TRBJ2-7, the full variable domain reads DGGITQSPKYLFRKEGQNVTLSCEQNLNHDAMYWYRQDPGQGLRLIYYSQIVNDFQKGDIAEGYSVSREKKESFPLTVTSAQKNPTAFYLCASSIGRGDEQYFGPGTRLTVT.

The chain recombines TRBV2 with TRBJ1-3; D gene ambiguous. Germline values: CDR1 SNHLY, CDR2 FYNNEI. The CDR3 is 16 amino acids. Trimming took 2 bases from V and 0 from J, leaving 11 bases between them. The CDR3 nucleotides read TGTGCCAGCAGTGAAAGAGTTACCTTCTCTGGAAACACCATATATTTT. Residues: CASSERVTFSGNTIYF.